This TCR beta chain derives from a study of T cell changes during pregnancy in multiple sclerosis. Data came from immunoSEQ multiplex PCR; TCRdb stores just in-frame clones and leaves some out. The sample holds around 40,000 clones, roughly 89% seen once. V dropped 0 bases and J dropped 5; count of bases not matched to a gene: 5. The germline V gene has CDR1 MGHRA and CDR2 YSYEKL. The CDR3 runs to 17 residues. Source: CD8+ T cells from peripheral blood mononuclear cells, taken in the second trimester of pregnancy. This clonotype was obtained from a female donor with multiple sclerosis, enrolled in a pregnancy study. This chain joins TRBV4-1 and TRBJ2-1; 12 nucleotides align to TRBD2. CDR3 loop: CASSQDQGLAGHNEQFF. The CDR3 DNA follows: TGCGCCAGCAGCCAAGATCAAGGACTAGCGGGGCACAATGAGCAGTTCTTC.